A selection of T cell receptor beta chains follows, all from one sample in a study of blood T cell repertoires in COVID-19. The table came from immunoSEQ multiplex PCR; TCRdb's copy has only in-frame clones and leaves some out. This sample has tens of thousands of clones; roughly 83% occur once, and the top ten carry approximately 54%. The sequenced sample consisted of peripheral blood. Source of these receptors: a man aged 70 or older with acute or convalescent COVID-19. CDR3s include the opening cysteine and the closing phenylalanine or tryptophan. Each record gives: clone size, V gene, J gene, D gene, CDR3 DNA, CDR3 protein. A D gene is named only where the DNA matches it firmly. The listing skips clone size in some rows; elsewhere it reads once, few, many or a size class.

NA	TRBV5-1	TRBJ1-1	NA	TGCGCCAGCAGCTTATTACAGCGGAGGAACACTGAAGCTTTCTTT	CASSLLQRRNTEAFF
NA	TRBV7-2	TRBJ2-2	TRBD1	TGTGCCAGCAGCTCTCTGACAGGGTTTATCGGGGAGCTGTTTTTT	CASSSLTGFIGELFF
few	TRBV2	TRBJ2-2	NA	TGTGCCAGCAGTGAATGGTATGCAGGGTCCGGGGAGCTGTTTTTT	CASSEWYAGSGELFF
NA	TRBV12-3/TRBV12-4	TRBJ1-5	NA	TGTGCCAGCAGCCGAGGAGGTCAGCCCCAGCATTTT	CASSRGGQPQHF
NA	TRBV27	TRBJ1-3	TRBD1	TGTGCCAGCAGTCCCCGACAGGGGGCGCCTGGAAACACCATATATTTT	CASSPRQGAPGNTIYF
NA	TRBV30	TRBJ2-3	TRBD1	TGTGCCTGGAATACAGGGGGGCTCACAGATACGCAGTATTTT	CAWNTGGLTDTQYF
NA	TRBV5-8	TRBJ2-1	TRBD2	TGTGCCAGCAGCTTGGAAGGGACTAGCGGGGTAAGCTCCTACAATGAGCAGTTCTTC	CASSLEGTSGVSSYNEQFF
NA	TRBV2	TRBJ1-1	NA	TGTGCCAGCAAACCGCAGATAAACACTGAAGCTTTCTTT	CASKPQINTEAFF
NA	TRBV4-3	TRBJ2-5	NA	TGCGCCAGCAGCCAAGTCGCAGGGCGAGAGACCCAGTACTTC	CASSQVAGRETQYF
NA	TRBV27	TRBJ2-2	NA	TGTGCCAGCAGGGGTTCCGTGGGGCGAGGGGAGCTGTTTTTT	CASRGSVGRGELFF
NA	TRBV5-6	TRBJ1-1	NA	TGTGCCAGCAGCTTGAGAGGCACTGAAGCTTTCTTT	CASSLRGTEAFF
NA	TRBV7-9	TRBJ2-3	NA	TGTGCCAGCAGCCCTATAAATAGCAGGGCAGCAGATACGCAGTATTTT	CASSPINSRAADTQYF
NA	TRBV23-1	TRBJ1-2	NA	TGCGCCAGCTGTTTTATCGACAGGTTCTATGGCTACACCTTC	CASCFIDRFYGYTF
NA	TRBV3-1/TRBV3-2	TRBJ2-1	NA	TGTGCCAGCAGCCTTCCTCTTAGCGGCGAGCAGTTCTTC	CASSLPLSGEQFF
NA	TRBV5-8	TRBJ1-1	TRBD1	TGTGCCAGCAGTTGGGACAGGGGCGGGAGTGCTTTCTTT	CASSWDRGGSAFF
NA	TRBV4-3	TRBJ1-5	NA	TGCGCCAGCAGCCAAGATATCGGGGGTGCGCCCCAGCATTTT	CASSQDIGGAPQHF
NA	TRBV5-1	TRBJ1-4	TRBD1	TGCGCCAGCAGCCACTACGATCGGACAGGGTCAACTAATGAAAAACTGTTTTTT	CASSHYDRTGSTNEKLFF
once	TRBV6-5	TRBJ1-1	NA	TGTGCCAGCCATACACCACAGGGAAACACTGAAGCTTTCTTT	CASHTPQGNTEAFF
NA	TRBV5-1	TRBJ1-1	TRBD1	TGCGCCAGCAGCACTAGGACAGGAAGGGGCACTGAAGCTTTCTTT	CASSTRTGRGTEAFF
NA	TRBV20-1	TRBJ2-5	NA	TGCAGTGAGAGGAGGGTAGAGACCCAGTACTTC	CSERRVETQYF
NA	TRBV7-9	TRBJ2-5	NA	TGTGCCAGCAGCTTATTCCGGGATCCCCAAGAGACCCAGTACTTC	CASSLFRDPQETQYF
NA	TRBV11-2	TRBJ1-2	NA	TGTGCCAGCAGCTTGTCCCTAGAGGGCTATGGCTACACCTTC	CASSLSLEGYGYTF
once	TRBV27	TRBJ1-4	NA	TGTGCCACCGCGAGTTGGGATCGAGGGGAAAAACTGTTTTTT	CATASWDRGEKLFF
few	TRBV4-3	TRBJ2-3	TRBD2	TGCGCCAGCAGCCCGGGACTAGTTACGGATACGCAGTATTTT	CASSPGLVTDTQYF
NA	TRBV7-9	TRBJ2-1	NA	TGTGCCAGCAGCTCCCTGGCGGGAAATGAGCAGTTCTTC	CASSSLAGNEQFF
NA	TRBV7-9	TRBJ1-1	NA	TGTGCCAGCAGCTTAGATGATTCAGGGGCTTTCTTT	CASSLDDSGAFF
NA	TRBV7-2	TRBJ2-5	NA	TGTGCCAGCAGCTTTAGGCGAGGAGAGACCCAGTACTTC	CASSFRRGETQYF
NA	TRBV9	TRBJ1-5	NA	TGTGCCAGCAGCGTCCCCAGCGATCAGCCCCAGCATTTT	CASSVPSDQPQHF
NA	TRBV7-2	TRBJ1-5	NA	TGTGCCAGCAGCTTAGCCGGGGGATGGTATCAGCCCCAGCATTTT	CASSLAGGWYQPQHF
NA	TRBV6-2/TRBV6-3	TRBJ2-7	NA	TGTGCCAGCAGTTTCCCGCTACTAGCCGTCAAAGGCGAGCAGTACTTC	CASSFPLLAVKGEQYF
NA	TRBV5-4	TRBJ2-1	TRBD2	TGTGCCAGCAGCTTCCAGCGGGGCTCCTACAATGAGCAGTTCTTC	CASSFQRGSYNEQFF
NA	TRBV2	TRBJ1-1	NA	TGTGCCAGCAGTGGACGACGTCGGGACACTGAAGCTTTCTTT	CASSGRRRDTEAFF
NA	TRBV27	TRBJ2-7	TRBD1	TGTGCCAGCAGTTTGGGCAGGGGGCCCTACGAGCAGTACTTC	CASSLGRGPYEQYF
NA	TRBV7-8	TRBJ1-5	NA	TGTGCCAGCAGCTTAGCAGGGGGCAATCAGCCCCAGCATTTT	CASSLAGGNQPQHF
NA	TRBV6-2/TRBV6-3	TRBJ2-5	TRBD1	TGTGCCAGCAGTTCACAGGGGCAGGGAGAGACCCAGTACTTC	CASSSQGQGETQYF
NA	TRBV11-3	TRBJ1-1	NA	TGTGCCAGCAGTTATCAGGCGAACACTGAAGCTTTCTTT	CASSYQANTEAFF